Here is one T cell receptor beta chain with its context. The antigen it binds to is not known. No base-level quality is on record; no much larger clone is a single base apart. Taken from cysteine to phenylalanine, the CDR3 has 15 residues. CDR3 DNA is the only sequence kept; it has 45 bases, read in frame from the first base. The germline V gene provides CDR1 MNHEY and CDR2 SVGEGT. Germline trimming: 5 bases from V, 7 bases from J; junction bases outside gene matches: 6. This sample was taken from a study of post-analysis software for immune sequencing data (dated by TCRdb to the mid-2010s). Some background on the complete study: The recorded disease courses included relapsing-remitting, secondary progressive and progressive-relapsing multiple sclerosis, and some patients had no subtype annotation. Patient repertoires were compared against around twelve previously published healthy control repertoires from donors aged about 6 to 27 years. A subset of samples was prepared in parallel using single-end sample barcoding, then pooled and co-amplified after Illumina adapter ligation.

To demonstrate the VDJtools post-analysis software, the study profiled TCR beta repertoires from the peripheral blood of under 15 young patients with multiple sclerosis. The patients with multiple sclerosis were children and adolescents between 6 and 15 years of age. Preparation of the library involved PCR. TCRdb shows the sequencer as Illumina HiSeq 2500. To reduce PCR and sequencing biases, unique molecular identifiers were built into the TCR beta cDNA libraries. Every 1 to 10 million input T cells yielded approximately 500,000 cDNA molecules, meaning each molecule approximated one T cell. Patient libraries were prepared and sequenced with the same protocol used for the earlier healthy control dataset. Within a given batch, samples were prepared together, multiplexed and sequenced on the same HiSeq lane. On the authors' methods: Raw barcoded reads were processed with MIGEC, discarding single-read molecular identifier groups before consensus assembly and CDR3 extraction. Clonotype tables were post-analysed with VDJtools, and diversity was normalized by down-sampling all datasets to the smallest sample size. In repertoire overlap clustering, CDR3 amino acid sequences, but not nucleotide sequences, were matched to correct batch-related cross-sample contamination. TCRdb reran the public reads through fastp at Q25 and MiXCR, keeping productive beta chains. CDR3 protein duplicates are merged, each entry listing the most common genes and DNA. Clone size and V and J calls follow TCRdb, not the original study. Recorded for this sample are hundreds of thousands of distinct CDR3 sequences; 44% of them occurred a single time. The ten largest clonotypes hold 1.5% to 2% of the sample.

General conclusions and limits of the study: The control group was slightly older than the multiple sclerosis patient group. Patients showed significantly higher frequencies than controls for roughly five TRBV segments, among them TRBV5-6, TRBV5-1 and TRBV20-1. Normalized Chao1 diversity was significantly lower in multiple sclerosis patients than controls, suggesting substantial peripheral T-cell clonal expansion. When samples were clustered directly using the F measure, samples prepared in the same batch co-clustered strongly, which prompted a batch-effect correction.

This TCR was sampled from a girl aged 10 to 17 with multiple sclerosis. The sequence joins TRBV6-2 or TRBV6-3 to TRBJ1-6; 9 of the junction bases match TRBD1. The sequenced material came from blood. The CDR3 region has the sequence CASSKTGGENSPLHF. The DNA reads TGTGCCAGCAGTAAGACAGGGGGAGAGAATTCACCCCTCCACTTT.